Following are 6 T cell receptor beta chains from one sample sequenced in a study of CD8+CD57+ T cells in acquired aplastic anemia. The template used for profiling TCR beta VDJ and CDR3 was genomic DNA. MiXCR, applied by TCRdb to the reads, yields one record per CDR3 protein. The sample consists of approximately 150,000 distinct CDR3 sequences, 40% to 55% of them appearing once. Sequenced patients had shown CD8+CD57+ cell expansion by flow cytometry. Specimen: sorted CD4+, CD8+, or CD8+CD57+ T cells (not recorded which) from PBMCs. These receptors all come from a human donor with aplastic anemia.

In its sample, this clonotype was seen a few times. V gene TRBV5-4 combines with J gene TRBJ1-3; D is perhaps TRBD1 (5 bases). CDR3 length equals 16 residues. Trimming left V 0 bases short and J 0 bases short, with 10 bases between. The germline gives CDR1 SGHNT, CDR2 YYREEE (reference sequence). The CDR3 loop reads CASSLAGGGSGNTIYF. The CDR3 DNA is TGTGCCAGCAGCTTGGCCGGGGGTGGCTCTGGAAACACCATATATTTT. Together with reference TRBV5-4 and TRBJ1-3, the CDR3 gives the full variable domain: ETGVTQSPTHLIKTRGQQVTLRCSSQSGHNTVSWYQQALGQGPQFIFQYYREEENGRGNFPPRFSGLQFPNYSSELNVNALELDDSALYLCASSLAGGGSGNTIYFGEGSWLTVV.

This clonotype was observed at least ten times. This sequence joins TRBV20-1 and TRBJ2-1, with TRBD2 matching over 8 bases. Germline values: CDR1 DFQATT, CDR2 SNEGSKA (reference sequence). The CDR3 is 15 residues long. V lost 3 bases and J lost 9; bases outside the gene matches: 13. The CDR3 DNA reads TGCAGTGCTAGGCTAAATACGGGACTAGGAATTGAGCAGTTCTTC. Translated: CSARLNTGLGIEQFF.

This clonotype was seen repeatedly, ten times or more. The gene calls are TRBV5-4 and TRBJ2-1, with 8 bases lining up with TRBD2. The V gene's germline CDR1 is SGHNT and CDR2 YYREEE (reference sequence). CDR3 length equals 16 residues. J was trimmed by 5 bases and V by 2 bases; bases with no gene match: 9. In nucleotides, the CDR3 is TGTGCCAGCAGCTTCAAATGGACTAGCAGGGACAATGAGCAGTTCTTC. It is translated as CASSFKWTSRDNEQFF.

The chain has TRBV25-1 and TRBJ2-3, with 9 bases fitting TRBD2. V dropped 1 base and J dropped 2; count of bases not matched to a gene: 7. CDR3 length equals 17 residues. The germline gives CDR1 MGHDK, CDR2 SYGVNS. CDR3 DNA: TGTGCCAGCAGTGAATCCCTAGCGGGACTTACCACAGATACGCAGTATTTT. Protein: CASSESLAGLTTDTQYF.

The chain employs TRBV7-3 and TRBJ1-6; 7 bases fit TRBD1. Germline values: CDR1 SGHTA, CDR2 FQGTGA. The trim removed 3 bases at V and 7 bases at J, leaving 3 bases unmatched. The CDR3 length is 14 residues. The CDR3 is CASSFQGVNSPLHF. The DNA of the CDR3 is TGTGCCAGCAGCTTCCAGGGGGTAAATTCACCCCTCCACTTT.

This chain uses TRBV2 with TRBJ1-5; D remains unclear. The germline V gene encodes CDR1 SNHLY and CDR2 FYNNEI. Trimming cost V 6 bases and J 6 bases, with 12 bases left between them. CDR3 length: 13 residues. Written as DNA, the CDR3 is TGTGCCAGCAGAGGTGGGCAAGGTCAGCCCCAGCATTTT. Its protein is CASRGGQGQPQHF.